These 29 T cell receptor beta chains came from one sample sequenced in a study of human T cells and chemical hapten exposure. Using its own MiXCR run on the RACE reads, TCRdb lists one record per CDR3 protein. Here the sample spans more than 100,000 distinct CDR3 sequences, roughly 13% being singletons. The time point was: pre-sensitization, week 0. Noted treatment: therapeutic diphenylcyclopropenone sensitization with weekly scalp DPC. The material sequenced was whole blood, taken in connection with sensitization to the hapten diphenylcyclopropenone (DPC). All receptors derive from a young woman with alopecia areata. Some clones in this sample may be carry-over from other donors' samples.

This clonotype has a handful of counts. The genes are TRBV6-5 and TRBJ2-1; 8 nucleotides agree with TRBD1. J was trimmed by 9 bases and V by 2 bases; bases with no gene match: 3. CDR3 length: 13 amino acids. CDR1 is MNHEY, CDR2 SVGAGI, per germline. The CDR3 sequence: CASSYRTGLEQFF. CDR3 DNA sequence: TGTGCCAGCAGTTACCGGACAGGGCTTGAGCAGTTCTTC.

This clonotype came up a few times. The chain uses TRBV20-1 and TRBJ1-2; possible D gene TRBD1, 6 bases. Per germline, CDR1 DFQATT and CDR2 SNEGSKA (reference sequence). V lost 3 bases and J lost 0, with 14 bases in between. CDR3 length equals 15 residues. DNA for the CDR3: TGCAGTGCTAGTGAAACAGGGATCTCTAACTATGGCTACACCTTC. As protein: CSASETGISNYGYTF.

There are a few counts of this clonotype. This chain uses TRBV9 with TRBJ2-1; 8 nucleotides line up with TRBD2. Germline V gene data show CDR1 as SGDLS and CDR2 as YYNGEE. CDR3 length equals 15 residues. V dropped 1 base and J dropped 4; count of bases not matched to a gene: 4. CDR3 sequence: CASSVHAGGYNEQFF. CDR3 nucleotide sequence: TGTGCCAGCAGCGTACATGCGGGGGGTTACAATGAGCAGTTCTTC.

The sample holds a few counts of this clonotype. The rearrangement joins TRBV4-3 to TRBJ1-4, with 7 bases that match TRBD1. The CDR3 loop spans 15 amino acids. The J segment lost 6 bases and the V segment lost 4 bases, leaving 8 bases of the junction unmatched. Germline V gene data show CDR1 as LGHNA and CDR2 as YSLEER. CDR3 amino acids: CASSRNQGGDEKLFF. DNA of the CDR3: TGCGCCAGCAGCCGCAACCAGGGGGGAGATGAAAAACTGTTTTTT.

This clonotype was detected many times. This chain joins TRBV7-2 and TRBJ2-7; 11 nucleotides line up with TRBD2. This CDR3 contains 15 residues. Trimming cost V 5 bases and J 4 bases; bases outside gene matches: 7. Per the germline V gene, CDR1 is SGHTA and CDR2 is FQGNSA. The CDR3 loop is CASSPPGTSGYEQYF. The CDR3 DNA reads TGTGCCAGCAGCCCCCCCGGGACTAGCGGATACGAGCAGTACTTC.

This clonotype was detected many times. CDR3: CASSTRTSGATDTQYF. DNA for the CDR3: TGTGCCAGCAGCACACGGACTAGCGGGGCCACAGATACGCAGTATTTT. This chain connects TRBV7-8 to TRBJ2-3, with 12 nucleotides matching TRBD2. V was clipped by 5 bases and J by 2 bases; unmatched bases: 5. CDR1 and CDR2 from the germline V gene are SGHVS and FQNEAQ. The CDR3 has 16 residues.

This clonotype was counted at least ten times. The V and J genes are TRBV6-2 or TRBV6-3 and TRBJ1-5, with D possibly being TRBD1 (6 bases). The CDR3 length is 14 residues. CDR1 is MNHEY and CDR2 is SVGEGT in the germline V gene. The V end lost 8 bases, the J end lost 2 bases, and 13 bases lay between the germline ends. The CDR3 nucleotides read TGTGCCAGCTATCCGGGGGCTGGCAATCAGCCCCAGCATTTT. It translates to CASYPGAGNQPQHF.

The chain recombines TRBV6-1 with TRBJ1-1, with D perhaps TRBD1 (6 bases). CDR1 is MNHNS and CDR2 is SASEGT in the germline V gene. V shed 4 bases and J shed 10 bases, with 13 bases lying between them. The CDR3 runs 12 residues. In DNA, the CDR3 is TGTGCCAGCAGTGGCGGAGGCAGGGGAGCTTTCTTT. This translates into CASSGGGRGAFF.

This clonotype was found a few times. CDR3: CASSLDGTSGGYNEQFF. The CDR3 DNA sequence: TGTGCCAGCAGCTTGGATGGGACTAGCGGGGGCTACAATGAGCAGTTCTTC. The V gene is TRBV7-9, the J gene TRBJ2-1, with 14 bases fitting TRBD2. CDR1 SEHNR and CDR2 FQNEAQ come from the germline V gene (reference sequence). The V gene end was trimmed by 3 bases and the J gene end by 3 bases; junction bases not matched to a gene: 4. This CDR3 is 17 amino acids long. The full variable domain, in which reference TRBV7-9 and TRBJ2-1 provide the parts outside the CDR3, is DTGVSQNPRHKITKRGQNVTFRCDPISEHNRLYWYRQTLGQGPEFLTYFQNEAQLEKSRLLSDRFSAERPKGSFSTLEIQRTEQGDSAMYLCASSLDGTSGGYNEQFFGPGTRLTVL.

The gene calls are TRBV6-2 or TRBV6-3 and TRBJ1-1; 8 bases map to TRBD1. V was clipped by 2 bases and J by 1 base; unmatched bases: 3. CDR1 is MNHEY and CDR2 is SVGEGT in the germline V gene. The CDR3 runs to 15 residues. The chain's CDR3 is CASSYLDRANTEAFF. The CDR3 DNA is TGTGCCAGCAGTTACCTGGACAGGGCGAACACTGAAGCTTTCTTT.

This clonotype was counted a few times. The chain joins TRBV3-1 to TRBJ1-1; 7 positions agree with TRBD1. The V gene end was trimmed by 1 base and the J gene end by 1 base; junction bases not matched to a gene: 6. The CDR3 extends over 16 amino acids. Germline values: CDR1 LGHDT, CDR2 YNNKEL (reference sequence). This CDR3 is CASSQVIRGTNTEAFF. The CDR3 DNA reads as TGTGCCAGCAGCCAAGTAATCAGGGGGACGAACACTGAAGCTTTCTTT. Complete variable domain (other parts from reference TRBV3-1 and TRBJ1-1): DTAVSQTPKYLVTQMGNDKSIKCEQNLGHDTMYWYKQDSKKFLKIMFSYNNKELIINETVPNRFSPKSPDKAHLNLHINSLELGDSAVYFCASSQVIRGTNTEAFFGQGTRLTVV.

The chain is built from TRBV19 and TRBJ1-5; D remains ambiguous. V lost 3 bases to trimming and J lost 7 bases, with 7 bases between them. Per germline, CDR1 LNHDA and CDR2 SQIVND (reference sequence). This CDR3 region has 12 residues. The chain's CDR3 is CASSIFEQPQHF. CDR3 coding DNA: TGTGCCAGTAGTATTTTTGAGCAGCCCCAGCATTTT.

This clonotype was found a few times. The rearrangement links TRBV18 to TRBJ2-6; 9 positions match TRBD1. Looked up from germline, CDR1 is KGHSH and CDR2 is LQKENI. The CDR3 is 17 amino acids. Germline trimming cut 5 bases from V and 0 bases from J; bases unmatched to any gene: 5. The DNA of the CDR3 is TGTGCCAGCTCATCTGGGACAGGGCCCTCTGGGGCCAACGTCCTGACTTTC. Its protein product is CASSSGTGPSGANVLTF.

This clonotype was detected a few times. The V gene is TRBV4-3, the J gene TRBJ1-2; no definite D call. The V and J ends lost 0 bases and 2 bases respectively, with 13 bases between them. This CDR3 is 16 amino acids long. CDR1 LGHNA and CDR2 YSLEER come from the germline V gene. In DNA form, the CDR3 reads TGCGCCAGCAGCCAAGATCGAGATTCCCGCAACTATGGCTACACCTTC. It encodes CASSQDRDSRNYGYTF.

The chain employs TRBV18 and TRBJ2-3; D remains ambiguous. V was cut by 3 bases and J by 3 bases, with 22 bases left in between. This CDR3 is built from 18 residues. Germline V gives CDR1 KGHSH, CDR2 LQKENI. The CDR3 spells CASSPRVPTEALTDTQYF. CDR3 nucleotide sequence: TGTGCCAGCTCACCCCGGGTACCCACAGAGGCTTTAACAGATACGCAGTATTTT.

This clonotype has just a few counts. The chain has TRBV29-1 and TRBJ1-1; 7 bases map to TRBD1. Germline V gene data show CDR1 as SQVTM and CDR2 as ANQGSEA. Trimming removed 3 bases from V and 3 bases from J; junction bases left unmatched: 4. The CDR3 has 13 residues. The CDR3 region is CSVDQGVDTEAFF. The CDR3 nucleotides read TGCAGCGTTGATCAGGGGGTGGACACTGAAGCTTTCTTT.

The chain links TRBV9 to TRBJ1-1; 7 nucleotides match TRBD1. J was trimmed by 6 bases and V by 2 bases; bases with no gene match: 4. The length of the CDR3 is 13 residues. Germline CDR1 reads SGDLS; CDR2 reads YYNGEE. The CDR3 spells CASSVITGAEAFF. The DNA for the CDR3 is TGTGCCAGCAGCGTGATTACAGGGGCTGAAGCTTTCTTT.

This clonotype was recorded at least ten times. The chain links TRBV20-1 to TRBJ1-1; 7 bases align to TRBD1. In germline, CDR1 is DFQATT, CDR2 SNEGSKA (reference sequence). The V segment lost 2 bases and the J segment 11 bases; nucleotides outside the gene matches: 5. This CDR3 comprises 11 residues. The CDR3 region has the DNA TGCAGTGCTAGACAGGGCAGGGGGGCTTTCTTT. It codes for CSARQGRGAFF.

The gene calls are TRBV7-2 and TRBJ2-1; D gene uncertain. The CDR3 covers 15 residues. V was cut by 5 bases and J by 0 bases, with 11 bases left in between. Germline CDR1 reads SGHTA; CDR2 reads FQGNSA. CDR3 nucleotide sequence: TGTGCCAGCAGCCCGCTGTCGAGCTCCTACAATGAGCAGTTCTTC. It is translated as CASSPLSSSYNEQFF. Drawing the rest from reference TRBV7-2 and TRBJ2-1, the complete variable domain is GAGVSQSPSNKVTEKGKDVELRCDPISGHTALYWYRQSLGQGLEFLIYFQGNSAPDKSGLPSDRFSAERTGGSVSTLTIQRTQQEDSAVYLCASSPLSSSYNEQFFGPGTRLTVL.

The V gene is TRBV30, the J gene TRBJ1-4; 7 positions match TRBD1. The CDR3 sequence is 13 residues long. The germline V gene has CDR1 GTSNPN and CDR2 SVGIG (reference sequence). Trimming removed 3 bases from V and 8 bases from J; junction bases left unmatched: 6. The CDR3 reads CAWRGTGVEKLFF. The DNA for the CDR3 is TGTGCCTGGAGGGGTACAGGGGTGGAAAAACTGTTTTTT.

The table lists this clonotype with a few counts. The chain joins TRBV7-2 to TRBJ2-1; D call uncertain. The V end lost 5 bases, the J end lost 5 bases, and 10 bases lay between the germline ends. The germline gives CDR1 SGHTA, CDR2 FQGNSA. The CDR3 has 13 amino acids. The CDR3 bases are TGTGCCAGCAGCCTACGCCAGCACAATGAGCAGTTCTTC. Translated, it gives CASSLRQHNEQFF.

The chain joins TRBV5-6 to TRBJ2-3, with TRBD1 matching 12 bases. The CDR3 contains 15 residues. The V segment lost 6 bases and the J segment 0 bases; nucleotides outside the gene matches: 2. The germline CDR1 and CDR2 sequences are SGHDT and YYEEEE. DNA of the CDR3: TGTGCCAGCAAGGGACAGGGGGCCAGCACAGATACGCAGTATTTT. Translating it yields CASKGQGASTDTQYF.

This clonotype was counted at least ten times. CDR3 nucleotide sequence: TGTGCCAGCAGCCCGACAGGGAGGTGGACTGAAGCTTTCTTT. Translated: CASSPTGRWTEAFF. This chain uses TRBV7-9 with TRBJ1-1, with 7 bases that match TRBD1. The CDR3 is 14 amino acids. The V segment lost 5 bases and the J segment 5 bases; nucleotides outside the gene matches: 8. From germline, CDR1 is SEHNR and CDR2 FQNEAQ (reference sequence).

In its sample, this clonotype was seen many times. The chain links TRBV6-5 to TRBJ1-5; 7 bases agree with TRBD1. The CDR3 sequence is 16 residues long. Germline V gene data show CDR1 as MNHEY and CDR2 as SVGAGI. V lost 6 bases to trimming and J lost 2 bases; unmatched junction nucleotides: 10. CDR3 nucleotides: TGTGCCAGCAGCCCAACAGGGGTCTGGGGCAATCAGCCCCAGCATTTT. Translated: CASSPTGVWGNQPQHF.

This chain connects TRBV4-3 to TRBJ1-2; D is ambiguous. The CDR3 has 15 residues. Germline V gives CDR1 LGHNA, CDR2 YSLEER. Trimming left V 0 bases short and J 4 bases short, with 12 bases between. The CDR3: CASSQDWQDAYGYTF. In DNA form, the CDR3 reads TGCGCCAGCAGCCAAGATTGGCAGGACGCCTATGGCTACACCTTC.

This clonotype occurred a few times. The chain carries TRBV20-1 and TRBJ1-6; unclear D gene. Looked up from germline, CDR1 is DFQATT and CDR2 is SNEGSKA (reference sequence). Deletions cut 3 bases from V and 0 bases from J, with 9 bases between. This CDR3 is 15 amino acids long. This CDR3 is CSASGPSSYNSPLHF. The CDR3 DNA reads TGCAGTGCTAGCGGCCCCAGCTCCTATAATTCACCCCTCCACTTT.

This sequence joins TRBV6-2 or TRBV6-3 and TRBJ2-7, with 7 bases that match TRBD1. The V and J ends lost 10 bases and 0 bases, in that order; junction bases with no gene match: 6. The CDR3 sequence is 13 residues long. From germline, CDR1 is MNHEY and CDR2 SVGEGT. For the CDR3, the DNA is TGTGCCATCGGGACAGCTCTCTCCTACGAGCAGTACTTC. The encoded protein is CAIGTALSYEQYF.

V gene TRBV2 combines with J gene TRBJ2-5; tentatively, D is TRBD2 (5 bases). There are 15 residues in the CDR3. V gave up 6 bases and J gave up 3 bases, with 17 bases separating them. Per the germline V gene, CDR1 is SNHLY and CDR2 is FYNNEI. The DNA for the CDR3 is TGTGCCAGCAGAGATCCGAGGACGGGGAAAGAGACCCAGTACTTC. Its protein is CASRDPRTGKETQYF.

Written as DNA, the CDR3 is TGTGCCAGCTCTACCGGGACGGGATACGAGCAGTACTTC. It yields the protein CASSTGTGYEQYF. The V call is TRBV18, the J call TRBJ2-7; D may be TRBD1 or TRBD2 (5 bases each). Trimming took 6 bases from V and 4 from J, leaving 13 bases between them. The CDR3 length is 13 residues. Germline V gives CDR1 KGHSH, CDR2 LQKENI.